A selection of T cell receptor beta chains follows, all from one sample in a study of blood T cell repertoires in COVID-19. Method: immunoSEQ multiplex PCR; TCRdb's copy keeps in-frame clones and lacks some. The sample includes hundreds of thousands of clones, 80% to 90% of them seen just once. Sequencing input: PBMCs or T cells enriched from blood (not recorded which). The receptors shown here come from a man aged 25-45 years who had recovered from COVID-19. Both conserved end residues are part of each CDR3. The D gene is left open where the match is weak. Not all rows give a size; the values are once, few, many and, for expanded clones, a class.

TRBJ1-6 | . | . | TRBV5-5 | TGTGCCAGCAGCTTGTGGCAGGGGAGTTCACCCCTCCACTTT | CASSLWQGSSPLHF
TRBJ1-4 | . | . | TRBV6-6 | TGTGCCAGCAGTTACCCCATTAGAACTAATGAAAAACTGTTTTTT | CASSYPIRTNEKLFF
TRBJ2-7 | TRBD1 | . | TRBV10-3 | TGTGCCATCAGGGGGACAGACTCAGGTTCCCCTTACGAGCAGTACTTC | CAIRGTDSGSPYEQYF
TRBJ1-2 | . | . | TRBV5-6 | TGTGCCAGCAGCACGGGGGTGCGGGAGTTTCTGGGAGGCTACACCTTC | CASSTGVREFLGGYTF
TRBJ1-1 | . | . | TRBV12-3/TRBV12-4 | TGTGCCAGCAGTTTAACAGGCGGCGGTGAAGCTTTCTTT | CASSLTGGGEAFF
TRBJ1-2 | TRBD1 | . | TRBV6-1 | TGTGCCAGCAGCCGCCTCGACAGGGGGGACTATGGCTACACCTTC | CASSRLDRGDYGYTF
TRBJ1-4 | . | . | TRBV19 | TGTGCCAGTAGTATTTACCTTGGGGCTTCAACTAATGAAAAACTGTTTTTT | CASSIYLGASTNEKLFF
TRBJ2-3 | . | . | TRBV4-2 | TGTGCCAGCAGCCAACTTTTTCTGTACAGACAAAGATCGGTAAGACGCACAGATACGCAGTATTTT | CASSQLFLYRQRSVRRTDTQYF
TRBJ2-7 | . | few | TRBV12-3/TRBV12-4 | TGTGCCAGCAGTTCGTTGGTAAGTGAGGAGCAGTACTTC | CASSSLVSEEQYF
TRBJ1-4 | TRBD1 | . | TRBV5-5 | TGTGCCAGCAATAACAGGGGGTTCTCAACTAATGAAAAACTGTTTTTT | CASNNRGFSTNEKLFF
TRBJ2-2 | TRBD1 | once | TRBV19 | TGTGCCAGTAGTCGCCCGGGACAGGGTTCGACCAGGAACACCGGGGAGCTGTTTTTT | CASSRPGQGSTRNTGELFF
TRBJ1-2 | . | . | TRBV2 | TGTGCCAGCCCGAGGGCAACGAACTATGGCTACACCTTC | CASPRATNYGYTF
TRBJ2-3 | TRBD1 | . | TRBV14 | TGTGCCAGCAGCCAAACCACTGGGAGGACAGGGGGCACAGATACGCAGTATTTT | CASSQTTGRTGGTDTQYF
TRBJ2-3 | TRBD2 | . | TRBV11-2 | TGTGCCAGCAGCTTAAATAGCGGGGGCACAGATACGCAGTATTTT | CASSLNSGGTDTQYF
TRBJ1-1 | . | . | TRBV7-8 | TGTGCCAGCAGCTTATATACCGAACAGAACACTGAAGCTTTCTTT | CASSLYTEQNTEAFF
TRBJ1-3 | . | . | TRBV6-5 | TGTGCCAGCAGTCAGCACGGCGGCACGGGAAACACCATATATTTT | CASSQHGGTGNTIYF
TRBJ1-5 | . | . | TRBV19 | TGTGCCAGTAGTATAGGACAGTATAGCAATCAGCCCCAGCATTTT | CASSIGQYSNQPQHF
TRBJ2-3 | . | . | TRBV29-1 | TGCAGCGTCCTAGATGACTACCATCGGTCGAATACGCAGTATTTT | CSVLDDYHRSNTQYF
TRBJ1-5 | . | . | TRBV18 | TGTGCCAGCTCACCGGCGGGGGGGAGCAATCAGCCCCAGCATTTT | CASSPAGGSNQPQHF
TRBJ1-6 | . | few | TRBV5-1 | TGCGCCAGCAGGCCGGATCAGGGTGTGGATTCACCCCTCCACTTT | CASRPDQGVDSPLHF